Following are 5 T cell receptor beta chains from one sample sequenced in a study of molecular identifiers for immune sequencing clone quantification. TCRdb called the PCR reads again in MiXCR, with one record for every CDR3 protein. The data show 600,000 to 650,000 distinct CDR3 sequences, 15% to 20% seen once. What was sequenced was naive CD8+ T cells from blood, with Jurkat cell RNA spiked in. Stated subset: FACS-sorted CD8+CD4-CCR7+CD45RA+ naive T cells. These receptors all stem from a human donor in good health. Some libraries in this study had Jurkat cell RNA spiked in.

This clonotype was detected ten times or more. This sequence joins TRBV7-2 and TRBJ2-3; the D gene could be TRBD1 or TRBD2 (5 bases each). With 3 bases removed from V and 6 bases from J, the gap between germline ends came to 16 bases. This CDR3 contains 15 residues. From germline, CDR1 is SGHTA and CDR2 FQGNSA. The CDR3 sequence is CASSFFLGAPDTQYF. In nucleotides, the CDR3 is TGTGCCAGCAGCTTTTTCCTCGGGGCCCCCGATACGCAGTATTTT.

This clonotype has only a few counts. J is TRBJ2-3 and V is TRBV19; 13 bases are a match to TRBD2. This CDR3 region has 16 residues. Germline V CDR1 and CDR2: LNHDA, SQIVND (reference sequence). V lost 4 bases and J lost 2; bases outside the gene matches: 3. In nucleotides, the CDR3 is TGTGCCAGTAGTACGGGACTAGCGGGGATCACAGATACGCAGTATTTT. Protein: CASSTGLAGITDTQYF.

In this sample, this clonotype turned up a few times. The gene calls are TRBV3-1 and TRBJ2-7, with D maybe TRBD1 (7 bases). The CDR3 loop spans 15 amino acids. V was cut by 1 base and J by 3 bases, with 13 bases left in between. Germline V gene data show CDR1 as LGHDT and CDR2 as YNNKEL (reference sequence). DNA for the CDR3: TGTGCCAGCAGCCAAGCAGGGGGGAACCTCTACGAGCAGTACTTC. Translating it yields CASSQAGGNLYEQYF.

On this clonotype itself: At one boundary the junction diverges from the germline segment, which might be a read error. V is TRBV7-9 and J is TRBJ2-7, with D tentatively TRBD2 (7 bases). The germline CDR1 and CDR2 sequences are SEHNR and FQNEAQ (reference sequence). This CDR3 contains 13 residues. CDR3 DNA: TGTGCCTGCAGCTTAGGGGGGGCCTACGAGCAGTACTTC. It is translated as CACSLGGAYEQYF. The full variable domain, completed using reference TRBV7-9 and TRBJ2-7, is DTGVSQNPRHKITKRGQNVTFRCDPISEHNRLYWYRQTLGQGPEFLTYFQNEAQLEKSRLLSDRFSAERPKGSFSTLEIQRTEQGDSAMYLCACSLGGAYEQYFGPGTRLTVT.

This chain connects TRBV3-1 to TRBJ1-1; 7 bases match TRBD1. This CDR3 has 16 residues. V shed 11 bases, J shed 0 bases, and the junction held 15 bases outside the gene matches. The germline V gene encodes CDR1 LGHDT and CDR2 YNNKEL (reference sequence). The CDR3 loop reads CAGPLAGTAMNTEAFF. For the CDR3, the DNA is TGTGCCGGGCCCTTGGCGGGGACAGCCATGAACACTGAAGCTTTCTTT. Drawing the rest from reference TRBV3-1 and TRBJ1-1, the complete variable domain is DTAVSQTPKYLVTQMGNDKSIKCEQNLGHDTMYWYKQDSKKFLKIMFSYNNKELIINETVPNRFSPKSPDKAHLNLHINSLELGDSAVYFCAGPLAGTAMNTEAFFGQGTRLTVV.